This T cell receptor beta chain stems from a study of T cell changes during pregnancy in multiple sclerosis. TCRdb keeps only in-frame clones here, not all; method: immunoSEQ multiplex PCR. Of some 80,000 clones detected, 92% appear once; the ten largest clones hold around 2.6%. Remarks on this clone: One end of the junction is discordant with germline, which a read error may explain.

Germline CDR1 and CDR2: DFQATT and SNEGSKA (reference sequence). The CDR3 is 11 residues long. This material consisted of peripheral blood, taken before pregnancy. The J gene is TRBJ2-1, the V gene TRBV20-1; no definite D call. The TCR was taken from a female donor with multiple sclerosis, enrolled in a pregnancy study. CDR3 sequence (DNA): TGCAGTGCCCCGACTCTGCCCAGCGTGGTCTTC. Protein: CSAPTLPSVVF.